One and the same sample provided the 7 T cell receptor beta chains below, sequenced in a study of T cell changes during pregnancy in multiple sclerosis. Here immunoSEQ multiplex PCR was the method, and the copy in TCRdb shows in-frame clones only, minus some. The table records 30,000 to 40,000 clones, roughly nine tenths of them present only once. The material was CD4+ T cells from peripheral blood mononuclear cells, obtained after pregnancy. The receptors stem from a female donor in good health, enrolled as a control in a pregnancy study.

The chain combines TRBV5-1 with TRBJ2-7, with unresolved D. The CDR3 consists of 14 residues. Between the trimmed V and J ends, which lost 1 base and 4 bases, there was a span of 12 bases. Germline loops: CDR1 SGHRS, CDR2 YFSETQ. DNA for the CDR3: TGCGCCAGCAGCTTGTTTCTCGTTTCGTACGAGCAGTACTTC. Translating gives CASSLFLVSYEQYF.

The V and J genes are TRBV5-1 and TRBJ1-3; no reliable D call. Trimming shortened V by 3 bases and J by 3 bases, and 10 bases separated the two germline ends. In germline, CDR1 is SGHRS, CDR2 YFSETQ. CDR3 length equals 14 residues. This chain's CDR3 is CASSSSAGGNTIYF. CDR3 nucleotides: TGCGCCAGCAGCTCATCCGCGGGTGGAAACACCATATATTTT.

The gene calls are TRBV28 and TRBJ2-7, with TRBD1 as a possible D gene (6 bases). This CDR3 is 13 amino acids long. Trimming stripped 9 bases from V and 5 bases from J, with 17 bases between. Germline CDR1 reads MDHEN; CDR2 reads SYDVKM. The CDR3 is CASNREPFHEQYF. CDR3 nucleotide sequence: TGTGCCAGTAACAGGGAACCCTTCCACGAGCAGTACTTC. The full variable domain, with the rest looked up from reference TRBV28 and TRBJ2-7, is DVKVTQSSRYLVKRTGEKVFLECVQDMDHENMFWYRQDPGLGLRLIYFSYDVKMKEKGDIPEGYSVSREKKERFSLILESASTNQTSMYLCASNREPFHEQYFGPGTRLTVT.

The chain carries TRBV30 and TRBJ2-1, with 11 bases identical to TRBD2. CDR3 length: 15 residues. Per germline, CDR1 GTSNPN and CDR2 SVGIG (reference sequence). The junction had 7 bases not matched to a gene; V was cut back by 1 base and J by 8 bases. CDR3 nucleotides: TGTGCCTGGAGTGGAACTAGCGGGAGATTCTATGAGCAGTTCTTC. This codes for CAWSGTSGRFYEQFF.

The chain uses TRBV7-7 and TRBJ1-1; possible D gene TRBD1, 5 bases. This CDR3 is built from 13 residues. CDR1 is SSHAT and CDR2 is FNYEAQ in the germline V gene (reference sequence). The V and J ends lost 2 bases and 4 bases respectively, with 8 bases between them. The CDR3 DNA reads TGTGCCAGCAGCTTAAAGCAGGGCACTGAAGCTTTCTTT. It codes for CASSLKQGTEAFF.

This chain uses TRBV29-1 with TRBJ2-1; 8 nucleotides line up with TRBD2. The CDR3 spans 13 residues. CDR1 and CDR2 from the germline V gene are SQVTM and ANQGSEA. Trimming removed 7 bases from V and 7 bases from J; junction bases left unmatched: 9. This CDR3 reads CSAVAGGANEQFF. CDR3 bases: TGCAGCGCGGTGGCGGGGGGCGCAAATGAGCAGTTCTTC.

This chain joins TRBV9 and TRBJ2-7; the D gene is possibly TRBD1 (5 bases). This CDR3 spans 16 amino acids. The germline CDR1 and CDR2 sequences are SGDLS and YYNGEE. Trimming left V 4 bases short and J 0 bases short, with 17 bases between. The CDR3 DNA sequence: TGTGCCAGCAGCCCAGGGTGGCCCCCGATCTCCTACGAGCAGTACTTC. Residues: CASSPGWPPISYEQYF.